This T cell receptor beta chain was captured in a study of vaccination and CD4 T cells after COVID-19. Whole-study context: Vaccinees got either two BNT162b2 doses or two mRNA-1273 doses.

The Oncomine TCR Beta short-read assay sequenced DNA from cultured CD4+ T cells. One entry per CDR3 protein, called by TCRdb with MiXCR from the PCR reads. The table includes about 21,000 distinct CDR3 sequences, 40% detected once. This clonotype was found a few times. Its antigen is as yet unknown. Sample treatment: roughly ten-day PBMC culture with coronavirus spike peptide pools or control peptides (ViraFEST assay). The CDR3 is 13 amino acids. The germline V gene has CDR1 GTSNPN and CDR2 SVGIG (reference sequence). The sample in question was CD4+ T cells from blood, cultured in vitro, obtained after SARS-CoV-2 vaccination. This rearrangement joins TRBV30 to TRBJ1-2; the match to TRBD1 covers 8 bases. The sequence derives from a human donor who had recovered from COVID-19. CDR3 sequence (DNA): TGTGCTGGGGGGGACAGGCGATCTTATGGCTACACCTTC. Encoded protein: CAGGDRRSYGYTF.